Listed below are T cell receptor beta chains from one sample, sequenced in a study of breast tumors, draining lymph nodes, adjacent tissues. TCRdb reprocessed the multiplex PCR reads with MiXCR, giving one entry per CDR3 protein. This table has roughly 70,000 distinct CDR3 sequences, approximately 40% appearing once. Sequencing was performed on breast tumor tissue. Receptors originate from a female donor with breast cancer. Some clones in this sample may be carry-over from other donors' samples. The CDR3 runs from the conserved cysteine through the conserved F or W. D genes are given only for firm matches. Expanded clones get a size class; other rows say once, few or many, or leave the size out.

V gene,clone size,D gene,J gene,CDR3 protein,CDR3 DNA
TRBV7-6,-,-,TRBJ2-7,CASSLRVGGAIYEQYF,TGTGCCAGCAGCCTTAGAGTAGGAGGGGCCATCTACGAGCAGTACTTC
TRBV20-1,many,-,TRBJ1-5,CSARSPIIGGNQPQHF,TGCAGTGCTAGATCCCCTATTATTGGGGGGAATCAGCCCCAGCATTTT
TRBV3-1,many,-,TRBJ1-2,CASSQEVMERWVTYGYTF,TGTGCCAGCAGCCAAGAAGTGATGGAACGATGGGTAACCTATGGCTACACCTTC
TRBV12-3/TRBV12-4,-,-,TRBJ1-2,CASSSTSGDYGYTF,TGTGCCAGCAGTTCGACTAGCGGGGACTATGGCTACACCTTC
TRBV19,many,TRBD2,TRBJ2-1,CASSQREVEFF,TGTGCCAGTAGTCAGCGGGAGGTAGAGTTCTTC
TRBV5-1,many,-,TRBJ2-1,CASGPGQASSFGRVDEQFF,TGCGCCAGCGGTCCAGGACAGGCTTCCTCCTTCGGGAGGGTGGATGAGCAGTTCTTC
TRBV3-1,once,-,TRBJ1-3,CASSQAGGNTRYF,TGCGCCAGCAGCCAAGCCGGCGGAAACACCAGATATTTT
TRBV7-6,-,-,TRBJ1-1,CASSKTLLNTEAFF,TGTGCCAGCAGTAAGACACTCCTGAACACTGAAGCTTTCTTT
TRBV10-3,-,-,TRBJ1-5,CAISEGARYEHF,TGTGCCATCAGTGAGGGGGCGCGGTACGAGCATTTT
TRBV7-2,many,TRBD2,TRBJ2-1,CASSIFIAGGLVEQFF,TGTGCCAGCAGCATCTTTATAGCGGGGGGGCTAGTGGAGCAGTTCTTC
TRBV6-5,-,-,TRBJ1-2,CASSNERVAYGYTF,TGTGCCAGCAGTAACGAGAGGGTAGCCTATGGCTACACCTTC